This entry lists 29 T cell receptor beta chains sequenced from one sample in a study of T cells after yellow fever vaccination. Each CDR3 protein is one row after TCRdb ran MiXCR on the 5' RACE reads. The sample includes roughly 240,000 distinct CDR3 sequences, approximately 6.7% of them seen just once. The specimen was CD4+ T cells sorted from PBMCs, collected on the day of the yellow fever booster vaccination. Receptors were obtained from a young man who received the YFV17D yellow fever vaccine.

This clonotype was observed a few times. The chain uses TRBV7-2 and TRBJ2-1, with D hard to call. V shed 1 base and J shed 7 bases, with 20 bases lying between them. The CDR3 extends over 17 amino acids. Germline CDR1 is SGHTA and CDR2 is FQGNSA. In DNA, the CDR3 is TGTGCCAGCAGCTTAGGGGGTTTGGCCAGAGACGGGAATGAGCAGTTCTTC. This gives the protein CASSLGGLARDGNEQFF.

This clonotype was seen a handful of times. The CDR3 bases are TGTGCCATCAGTTACAGCAATGAGCAGTTCTTC. Protein product: CAISYSNEQFF. The chain joins TRBV10-3 to TRBJ2-1; D call uncertain. In germline, CDR1 is ENHRY, CDR2 SYGVKD. The CDR3 loop spans 11 amino acids. V lost 5 bases to trimming and J lost 6 bases, with 5 bases between them.

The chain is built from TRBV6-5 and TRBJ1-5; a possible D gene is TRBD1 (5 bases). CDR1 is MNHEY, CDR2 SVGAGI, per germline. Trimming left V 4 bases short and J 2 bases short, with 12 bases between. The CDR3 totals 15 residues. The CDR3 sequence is CASSLRDPRNQPQHF. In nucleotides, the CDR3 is TGTGCCAGCAGTTTAAGGGACCCCCGCAATCAGCCCCAGCATTTT.

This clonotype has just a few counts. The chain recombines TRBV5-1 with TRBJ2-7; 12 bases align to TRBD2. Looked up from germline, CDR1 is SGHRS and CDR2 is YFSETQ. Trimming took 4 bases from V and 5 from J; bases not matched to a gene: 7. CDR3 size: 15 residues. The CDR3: CASSPGTSGWNEQYF. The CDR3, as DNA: TGCGCCAGCAGCCCCGGGACTAGCGGGTGGAACGAGCAGTACTTC.

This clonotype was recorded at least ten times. The CDR3 reads CAWGGRAYEQYF. The CDR3 DNA follows: TGTGCCTGGGGCGGGAGGGCCTACGAGCAGTACTTC. The V gene is TRBV30, the J gene TRBJ2-7, with 9 bases lining up with TRBD2. Germline V gives CDR1 GTSNPN, CDR2 SVGIG (reference sequence). This CDR3 comprises 12 residues. V gave up 5 bases and J gave up 2 bases; unmatched junction bases: 1.

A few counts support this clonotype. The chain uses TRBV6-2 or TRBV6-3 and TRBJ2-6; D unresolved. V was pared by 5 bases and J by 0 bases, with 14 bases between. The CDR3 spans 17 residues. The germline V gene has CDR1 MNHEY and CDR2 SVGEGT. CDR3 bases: TGTGCCAGCAGTCCCCTCCCAGGACGCTCTGGGGCCAACGTCCTGACTTTC. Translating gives CASSPLPGRSGANVLTF.

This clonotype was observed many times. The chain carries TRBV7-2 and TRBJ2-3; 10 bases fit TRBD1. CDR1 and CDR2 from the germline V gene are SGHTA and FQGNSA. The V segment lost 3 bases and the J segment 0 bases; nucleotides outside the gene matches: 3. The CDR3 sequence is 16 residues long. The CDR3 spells CASSLGQGKSTDTQYF. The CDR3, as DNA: TGTGCCAGCAGCTTGGGACAGGGGAAAAGCACAGATACGCAGTATTTT.

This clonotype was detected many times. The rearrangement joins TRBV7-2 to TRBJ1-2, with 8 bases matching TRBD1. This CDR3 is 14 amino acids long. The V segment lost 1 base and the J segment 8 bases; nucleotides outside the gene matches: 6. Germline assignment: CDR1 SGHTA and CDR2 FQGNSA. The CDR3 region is CASSLGGTGSGYTF. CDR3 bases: TGTGCCAGCAGCTTAGGGGGGACAGGTTCGGGCTACACCTTC.

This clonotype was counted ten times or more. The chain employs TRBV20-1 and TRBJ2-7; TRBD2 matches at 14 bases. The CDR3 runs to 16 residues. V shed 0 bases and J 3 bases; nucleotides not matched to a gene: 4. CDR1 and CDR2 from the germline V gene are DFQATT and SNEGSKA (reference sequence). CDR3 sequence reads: CSARDPGTSGSYEQYF. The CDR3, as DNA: TGCAGTGCTAGAGATCCCGGGACTAGCGGGAGCTACGAGCAGTACTTC.

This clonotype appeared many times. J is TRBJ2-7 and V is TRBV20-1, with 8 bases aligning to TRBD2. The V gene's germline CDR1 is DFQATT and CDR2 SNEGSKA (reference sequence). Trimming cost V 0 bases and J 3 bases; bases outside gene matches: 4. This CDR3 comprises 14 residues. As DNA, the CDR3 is TGCAGTGCTAGAGAAACGGGAGGGAGCTACGAGCAGTACTTC. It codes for CSARETGGSYEQYF.

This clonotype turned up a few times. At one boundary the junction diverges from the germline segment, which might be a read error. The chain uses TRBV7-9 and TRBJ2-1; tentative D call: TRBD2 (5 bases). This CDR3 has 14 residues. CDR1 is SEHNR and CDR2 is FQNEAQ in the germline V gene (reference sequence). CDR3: CASVAASSHNEQFF. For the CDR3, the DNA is TGTGCCAGCGTTGCAGCTAGCTCCCACAATGAGCAGTTCTTC.

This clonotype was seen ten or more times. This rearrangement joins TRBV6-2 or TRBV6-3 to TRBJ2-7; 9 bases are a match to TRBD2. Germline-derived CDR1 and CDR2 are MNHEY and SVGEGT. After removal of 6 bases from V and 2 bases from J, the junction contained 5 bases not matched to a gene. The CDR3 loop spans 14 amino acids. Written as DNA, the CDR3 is TGTGCCAGCAGCAAAGCGGGAGGCCCCTACGAGCAGTACTTC. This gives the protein CASSKAGGPYEQYF.

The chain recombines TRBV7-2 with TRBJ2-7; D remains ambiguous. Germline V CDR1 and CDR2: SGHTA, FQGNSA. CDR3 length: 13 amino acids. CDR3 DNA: TGTGTCTGCGGCAGGCAGACGCCCTCTGAGCAGTACTTC. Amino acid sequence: CVCGRQTPSEQYF.

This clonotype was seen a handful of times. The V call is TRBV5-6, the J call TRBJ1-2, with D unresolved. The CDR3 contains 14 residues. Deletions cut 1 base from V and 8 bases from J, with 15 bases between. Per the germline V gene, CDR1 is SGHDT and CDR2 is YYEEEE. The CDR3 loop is CASSLSRTIGGYTF. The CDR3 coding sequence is TGTGCCAGCAGCTTGAGCCGCACTATTGGGGGCTACACCTTC.

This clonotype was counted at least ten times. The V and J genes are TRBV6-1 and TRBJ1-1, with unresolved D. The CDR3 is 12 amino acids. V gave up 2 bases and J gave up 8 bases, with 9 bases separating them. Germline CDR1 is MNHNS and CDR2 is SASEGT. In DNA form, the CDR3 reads TGTGCCAGCAGTGAAAGACCGGCGGAAGCTTTCTTT. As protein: CASSERPAEAFF.

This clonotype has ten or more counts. The CDR3 sequence is CASSLSGGRAGGYEQYF. As DNA, the CDR3 is TGTGCCAGCAGCTTAAGTGGTGGGAGGGCCGGGGGGTACGAGCAGTACTTC. This chain connects TRBV7-2 to TRBJ2-7, with TRBD2 matching over 7 bases. The CDR3 is 17 residues long. Trimming cost V 2 bases and J 4 bases; bases outside gene matches: 14. CDR1 SGHTA and CDR2 FQGNSA come from the germline V gene.

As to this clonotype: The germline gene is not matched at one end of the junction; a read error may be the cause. Written as DNA, the CDR3 is TGTGCCAGCTGCTTGAGCGGGACTGTCAGGCAGTATTTT. Amino acid sequence: CASCLSGTVRQYF. The J gene is TRBJ2-3, the V gene TRBV5-5; 7 bases agree with TRBD2. The CDR3 totals 13 residues. Looked up from germline, CDR1 is SGHKS and CDR2 is YYEKEE (reference sequence).

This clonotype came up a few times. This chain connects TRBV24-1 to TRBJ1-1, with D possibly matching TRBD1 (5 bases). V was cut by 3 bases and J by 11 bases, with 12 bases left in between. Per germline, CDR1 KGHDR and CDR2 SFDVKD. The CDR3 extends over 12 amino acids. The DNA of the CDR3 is TGTGCCACCAGTGATAAGGGACCCCCCGCTTTCTTT. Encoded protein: CATSDKGPPAFF.

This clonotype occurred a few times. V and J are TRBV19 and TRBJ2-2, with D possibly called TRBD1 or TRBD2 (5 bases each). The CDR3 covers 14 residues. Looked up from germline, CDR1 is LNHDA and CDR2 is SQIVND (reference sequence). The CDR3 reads CATVGESNTGELFF. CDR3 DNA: TGTGCGACAGTTGGGGAGTCGAACACCGGGGAGCTGTTTTTT.

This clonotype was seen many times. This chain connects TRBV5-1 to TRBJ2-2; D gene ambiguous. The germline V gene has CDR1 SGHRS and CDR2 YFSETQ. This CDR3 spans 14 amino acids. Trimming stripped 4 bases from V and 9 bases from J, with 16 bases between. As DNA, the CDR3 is TGCGCCAGCAGCCCCCGGGCCCAAGGTCGGGAGCTGTTTTTT. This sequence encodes CASSPRAQGRELFF.

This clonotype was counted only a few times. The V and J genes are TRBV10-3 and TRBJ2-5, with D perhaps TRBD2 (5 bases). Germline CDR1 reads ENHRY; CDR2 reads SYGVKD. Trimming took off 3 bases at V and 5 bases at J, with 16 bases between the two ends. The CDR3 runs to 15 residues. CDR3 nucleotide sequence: TGTGCCATCAGTGATTCTCGGACTCCTCCGGAGACCCAGTACTTC. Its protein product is CAISDSRTPPETQYF.

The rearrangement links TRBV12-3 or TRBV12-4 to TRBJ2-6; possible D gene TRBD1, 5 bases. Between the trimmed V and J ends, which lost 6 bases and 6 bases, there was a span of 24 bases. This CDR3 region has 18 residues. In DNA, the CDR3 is TGTGCCAGCAGGCCTAGTCTTGACAGATTCCTTAAGGCCAACGTCCTGACTTTC. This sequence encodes CASRPSLDRFLKANVLTF.

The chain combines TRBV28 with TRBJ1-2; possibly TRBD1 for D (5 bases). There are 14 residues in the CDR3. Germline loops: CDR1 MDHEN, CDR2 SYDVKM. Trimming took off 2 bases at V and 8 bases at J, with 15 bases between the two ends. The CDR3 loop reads CASSLGGDRMGYTF. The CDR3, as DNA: TGTGCCAGCAGTTTAGGAGGGGACCGCATGGGCTACACCTTC.

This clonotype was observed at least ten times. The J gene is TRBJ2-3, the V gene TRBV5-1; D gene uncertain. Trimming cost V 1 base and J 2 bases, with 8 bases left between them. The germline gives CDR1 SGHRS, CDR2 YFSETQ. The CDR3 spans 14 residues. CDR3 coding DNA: TGCGCCAGCAGCTTGATGTCCTACACAGATACGCAGTATTTT. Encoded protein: CASSLMSYTDTQYF. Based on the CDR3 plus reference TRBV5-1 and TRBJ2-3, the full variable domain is KAGVTQTPRYLIKTRGQQVTLSCSPISGHRSVSWYQQTPGQGLQFLFEYFSETQRNKGNFPGRFSGRQFSNSRSEMNVSTLELGDSALYLCASSLMSYTDTQYFGPGTRLTVL.

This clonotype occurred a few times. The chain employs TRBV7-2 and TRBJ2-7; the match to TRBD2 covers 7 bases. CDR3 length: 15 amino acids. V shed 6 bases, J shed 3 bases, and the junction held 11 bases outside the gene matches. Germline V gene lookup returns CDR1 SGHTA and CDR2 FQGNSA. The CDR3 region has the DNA TGTGCCAGCAGATTTAGCGCGGGGGTCCGCTACGAGCAGTACTTC. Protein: CASRFSAGVRYEQYF.

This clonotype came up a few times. The CDR3 DNA follows: TGCAGTGCTACAGGGGTTGAGGGCACAGATACGCAGTATTTT. This sequence encodes CSATGVEGTDTQYF. The chain couples TRBV20-1 to TRBJ2-3; D possibly corresponds to TRBD1 (6 bases). V was pared by 4 bases and J by 1 base, with 12 bases between. Germline loops: CDR1 DFQATT, CDR2 SNEGSKA (reference sequence). This CDR3 contains 14 residues.

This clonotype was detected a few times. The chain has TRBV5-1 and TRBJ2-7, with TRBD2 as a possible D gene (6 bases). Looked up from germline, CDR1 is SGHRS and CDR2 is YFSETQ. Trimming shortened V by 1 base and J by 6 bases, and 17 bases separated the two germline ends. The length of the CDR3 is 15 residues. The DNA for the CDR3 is TGCGCCAGCAGCTTGAACCCGAGCCTGGGGGGCGAGCAGTACTTC. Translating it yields CASSLNPSLGGEQYF.

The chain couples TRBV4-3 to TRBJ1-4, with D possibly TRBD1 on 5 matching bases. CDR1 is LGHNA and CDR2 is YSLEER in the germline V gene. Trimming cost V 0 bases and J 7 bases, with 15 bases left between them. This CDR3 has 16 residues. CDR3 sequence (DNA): TGCGCCAGCAGCCAAGATGTACTGGGGCGAGGTGAAAAACTGTTTTTT. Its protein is CASSQDVLGRGEKLFF.

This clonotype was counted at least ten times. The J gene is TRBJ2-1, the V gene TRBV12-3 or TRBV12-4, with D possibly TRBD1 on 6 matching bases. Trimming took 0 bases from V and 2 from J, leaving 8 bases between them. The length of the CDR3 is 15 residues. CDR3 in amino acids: CASSLAAGAYNEQFF. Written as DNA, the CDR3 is TGTGCCAGCAGTTTAGCGGCAGGGGCCTACAATGAGCAGTTCTTC.